This entry lists 30 T cell receptor delta chains sequenced from one sample in a study of γδ T cells in repeated Plasmodium falciparum infection. Flow sorting of PBMC yielded separate Vgamma9/Vdelta2+ and Vdelta2-negative gammadelta T cell populations for bulk repertoire analysis. TCRdb redid clone calling on the multiplex PCR reads using CATT. Of roughly 90,000 delta-chain clones detected, roughly 1.4% appear once; the ten largest clones hold more than 7.5%. Specimen: gamma-delta T cells from blood. These receptors were obtained from a pool of human donors (malaria-infected and uninfected, not separated).

This clone showed up many times. This same CDR3 is encoded by further DNA sequences in the sample. V usage is TRDV1 and J usage is TRDJ2; 11 bases align to TRDD3. V dropped 0 bases and J dropped 6; count of bases not matched to a gene: 15. Germline assignment: CDR1 TSWWSYY and CDR2 QGS. The CDR3 spans 20 residues. CDR3 in amino acids: CALGELGFLPGGYIAAQLFF. CDR3 sequence (DNA): TGTGCTCTTGGGGAACTGGGCTTCCTTCCTGGGGGATACATCGCAGCACAACTCTTCTTT.

This clone was recorded a few times. A far larger clone differs by one base, so this is likely a read error. Other nucleotide sequences from this sample produce the same CDR3. V is TRDV3 and J is TRDJ1; tentatively, D is TRDD3 (5 bases). The length of the CDR3 is 14 residues. Germline V gene lookup returns CDR1 TVYSNPD and CDR2 GDNSRS (reference sequence). V was cut by 4 bases and J by 0 bases, with 15 bases left in between. The CDR3, as DNA: TGTGCCTCTCAGGGGGGTTTGTACACCGATAAACTCATCTTT. Its protein is CASQGGLYTDKLIF. Complete variable domain (other parts from reference TRDV3 and TRDJ1): CDKVTQSSPDQTVASGSEVVLLCTYDTVYSNPDLFWYRIRPDYSFQFVFYGDNSRSEGADFTQGRFSVKHILTQKAFHLVISPVRTEDSATYYCASQGGLYTDKLIFGKGTRVTVEP.

Comment on this clone: One base separates it from a far larger clone, so it is likely a read error. Other nucleotide sequences from this sample produce the same CDR3. CDR3 in DNA: TGTGCTCTTGGGGAACTTTTCCCACTCCACTGGGGGATGAGGAAACTCATCTTT. Translated: CALGELFPLHWGMRKLIF. V and J are TRDV1 and TRDJ1, with TRDD3 identical over 10 bases. Trimming cost V 0 bases and J 8 bases; bases outside gene matches: 15. The CDR3 runs 18 residues. Germline CDR1 and CDR2: TSWWSYY and QGS.

This clone showed up many times. For this DNA, TCRdb reports the protein of a much larger clone, which diverges at residue 5, most likely from a read error; the protein presented here is translated directly from the DNA. V is TRDV2 and J is TRDJ3; D unclear. The CDR3 sequence is 17 residues long. Between the trimmed V and J ends, which lost 3 bases and 0 bases, there was a span of 11 bases. Looked up from germline, CDR1 is GEAIGNYY and CDR2 is EKD. The CDR3 loop is CACDLYSSSWDTRQMFF. In DNA, the CDR3 is TGTGCCTGTGACCTGTACTCTAGCTCCTGGGACACCCGACAGATGTTTTTC.

This clone was seen more than once but under ten times. The translation of this DNA and the TCRdb protein of a much larger clone differ at residue 16, probably owing to a read error; the protein shown here is translated from the DNA. This sequence joins TRDV1 and TRDJ1, with 8 bases fitting TRDD3. TCRdb lists no J gene, so it was determined here by aligning the DNA to germline. J gave up 1 base and V 4 bases, and 29 bases lay outside the gene matches. The CDR3 has 23 amino acids. Per the germline V gene, CDR1 is TSWWSYY and CDR2 is QGS. The CDR3 spells CALGAPFPTHCTGGLASTDKLIF. In DNA form, the CDR3 reads TGTGCTCTTGGGGCTCCCTTTCCCACTCATTGTACTGGGGGTTTGGCATCCACCGATAAACTCATCTTT.

On this clone: TCRdb pairs this DNA with a much larger clone's protein that differs at residue 14, likely a read error; the protein shown was translated from the DNA. This chain connects TRDV2 to TRDJ1, with 8 bases identical to TRDD3. With 0 bases clipped from V and 7 bases from J, the junction kept 18 bases outside the gene matches. Per the germline V gene, CDR1 is GEAIGNYY and CDR2 is EKD. The CDR3 runs to 18 residues. The CDR3 spells CACDTVSGGRTLSSKLIF. The CDR3 DNA reads TGTGCCTGTGACACCGTTTCTGGGGGAAGAACGCTATCAAGTAAACTCATCTTT.

To note about this clone: TCRdb's entry gives the protein of a much larger clone, which mismatches this DNA's translation at residue 8, likely from a read error; the protein reported here is translated from the DNA. In DNA form, the CDR3 reads TGTGCCTGTGACACGGTTTCTGAGGGATACGCACACACCGATAAACTCATCTTT. It is translated as CACDTVSEGYAHTDKLIF. The genes are TRDV2 and TRDJ1, with 8 bases identical to TRDD3. CDR1 and CDR2 (germline): GEAIGNYY, EKD. The CDR3 runs 18 residues. J gave up 0 bases and V 1 base, and 12 bases lay outside the gene matches.

This clone came up many times. V and J are TRDV2 and TRDJ1; 9 bases align to TRDD3. This CDR3 contains 17 residues. With 3 bases clipped from V and 0 bases from J, the junction kept 10 bases outside the gene matches. Germline CDR1 GEAIGNYY, CDR2 EKD. The CDR3 region has the DNA TGTGCCTGTGACCTCCTGACTGGGGGACCAGACACCGATAAACTCATCTTT. Protein product: CACDLLTGGPDTDKLIF.

Details on this clone: The mismatch at residue 6 between this DNA's translation and the TCRdb protein of a much larger clone likely reflects a read error; the protein shown is translated from the DNA. This sequence joins TRDV2 and TRDJ3; 11 positions agree with TRDD3. The J gene was missing in TCRdb and was found by matching the end of the DNA to germline. Trimming took 3 bases from V and 0 from J; bases not matched to a gene: 21. Looked up from germline, CDR1 is GEAIGNYY and CDR2 is EKD. There are 24 residues in the CDR3. CDR3 sequence (DNA): TGTGCCTGTGACCCAGCAGCTCAACTGGGGGATATAGGGGGCGCCTCCTGGGACACCCGACAGATGTTTTTC. Translating it yields CACDPAAQLGDIGGASWDTRQMFF.

A few counts support this clone. The protein given by TCRdb reflects a much larger clone and differs at residue 12 from this DNA's translation, likely from a read error; the protein shown is the DNA's translation. The chain employs TRDV1 and TRDJ1; a weak D match, TRDD3 (5 bases). Assignment of the J gene here rests on matching the DNA to germline, because TCRdb gives none. This CDR3 has 17 amino acids. V was trimmed by 0 bases and J by 3 bases, leaving 17 bases between them. The germline CDR1 and CDR2 sequences are TSWWSYY and QGS. The CDR3 sequence is CALGELEDGGYADKLIF. The DNA for the CDR3 is TGTGCTCTTGGGGAACTAGAGGACGGGGGGTACGCCGATAAACTCATCTTT.

Turning to this clone: The protein held in TCRdb is that of a much larger clone and does not match this DNA's translation at residue 3, likely because of a read error; the protein shown is translated from the DNA. The chain couples TRDV1 to TRDJ1, with a weak D call TRDD3 (6 bases). This CDR3 is built from 18 residues. Germline assignment: CDR1 TSWWSYY and CDR2 QGS. DNA of the CDR3: TGTGCTCCTGGGGAAACAAAAGGCGGGGCCGGGCCCACCGATAAACTCATCTTT. This sequence encodes CAPGETKGGAGPTDKLIF.

This clone was seen repeatedly, ten times or more. TCRdb's entry gives the protein of a much larger clone, which mismatches this DNA's translation at residue 16, likely from a read error; the protein reported here is translated from the DNA. The V call is TRDV1, the J call TRDJ2, with TRDD3 matching 7 bases. Here the J gene came from matching the DNA to germline, since TCRdb omits it. The germline V gene has CDR1 TSWWSYY and CDR2 QGS. The CDR3 sequence is 21 residues long. CDR3 residues: CALGELSLRGWGSALAAQLFF. The CDR3 DNA sequence: TGTGCTCTTGGGGAACTGTCCCTACGGGGGTGGGGGAGTGCTTTGGCAGCACAACTCTTCTTT.

On this clone itself: TCRdb's protein for this DNA is that of a much larger clone and differs from the translation at residue 12, likely a read error; the protein shown is the DNA translation. The V and J genes are TRDV2 and TRDJ3; 7 nucleotides align to TRDD3. TCRdb is silent on the J gene; assignment here came from matching the DNA to germline. Germline trimming cut 2 bases from V and 0 bases from J; bases unmatched to any gene: 15. Germline V lookup: CDR1 GEAIGNYY, CDR2 EKD. The CDR3 covers 21 residues. The CDR3 sequence is CACDKVAPGGSNSWDTRQMFF. The CDR3 nucleotides are TGTGCCTGTGACAAAGTAGCTCCCGGGGGATCTAACTCCTGGGACACCCGACAGATGTTTTTC.

This clone was observed a handful of times. A far more abundant clone sits one base away, making this likely a read error. This specimen includes other DNA sequences encoding the same CDR3. The J gene is TRDJ1, the V gene TRDV3, with TRDD3 as a possible D gene (6 bases). TCRdb lists no J gene, so it was determined here by aligning the DNA to germline. V was trimmed by 0 bases and J by 0 bases, leaving 32 bases between them. CDR3 length equals 21 residues. Germline values: CDR1 TVYSNPD, CDR2 GDNSRS (reference sequence). DNA for the CDR3: TGTGCCTTTAGGATGAGAATGGACCGGCCCACGGGGATTCGGTACACCGATAAACTCATCTTT. It codes for CAFRMRMDRPTGIRYTDKLIF.

This clone was seen only a few times. This may stem from a read error, because a much larger clone lies one nucleotide away. The chain joins TRDV1 to TRDJ1, with D possibly matching TRDD3 (6 bases). Matching the DNA to germline supplied the J gene, which TCRdb does not give. The CDR3 consists of 20 residues. CDR1 and CDR2 from the germline V gene are TSWWSYY and QGS. In DNA form, the CDR3 reads TGTGCCCTTGGGCTCCGTCGGGGGGAGCCTTATCGAGAGAAAACCGATAAACTCATCTTT. It codes for CALGLRRGEPYREKTDKLIF.

In regard to this clone: Translating this DNA gives a protein that differs at residue 9 from the TCRdb one, which belongs to a much larger clone; a read error is likely, and the protein shown is this translation. The chain is built from TRDV1 and TRDJ1; 12 bases line up with TRDD3. The J gene, left out of TCRdb, was set here by checking the DNA against germline. Germline V lookup: CDR1 TSWWSYY, CDR2 QGS. The CDR3 consists of 19 residues. V lost 2 bases and J lost 3; bases outside the gene matches: 13. In DNA, the CDR3 is TGTGCTCTTGGGGAAGGGTATCTATGCTCTGGGGGATACGCCGATAAACTCATCTTT. Translating it yields CALGEGYLCSGGYADKLIF.

This clone occurred many times. The chain has TRDV1 and TRDJ1; 9 bases map to TRDD3. The J segment lost 0 bases and the V segment lost 2 bases, leaving 13 bases of the junction unmatched. The CDR3 runs to 19 residues. The germline gives CDR1 TSWWSYY, CDR2 QGS. The CDR3 nucleotides read TGTGCTCTTGGGGAAGAGAGGGGATACGCCTACGAGTACACCGATAAACTCATCTTT. This codes for CALGEERGYAYEYTDKLIF.

Remarks on this clone: The amino acid sequence in TCRdb belongs to a much larger clone and departs from this DNA's translation at residue 4, likely a sequencing read error; the sequence shown is translated from the DNA. The rearrangement joins TRDV1 to TRDJ1; the match to TRDD3 covers 12 bases. This CDR3 has 21 amino acids. The germline CDR1 and CDR2 sequences are TSWWSYY and QGS. CDR3 sequence reads: CALRELGSLSTGGYIPDKLIF. Here the CDR3 DNA reads TGTGCTCTTAGGGAACTAGGTAGCTTGTCTACTGGGGGATACATCCCCGATAAACTCATCTTT.

Comments on this clone: This likely reflects a read error, since a far larger clone is one base away. Within the sample, other DNA sequences also encode this same CDR3. V gene TRDV2 combines with J gene TRDJ1; 8 positions agree with TRDD3. The CDR3 is 23 amino acids. CDR1 is GEAIGNYY, CDR2 EKD, per germline. V was clipped by 0 bases and J by 0 bases; unmatched bases: 26. CDR3 DNA: TGTGCCTGTGACACCCTCCCGACTCCTGGGGGACGCGGCCGGCCGACTAACACCGATAAACTCATCTTT. Translated: CACDTLPTPGGRGRPTNTDKLIF.

Concerning this clone itself: TCRdb pairs this DNA with a much larger clone's protein that differs at residue 9, likely a read error; the protein shown was translated from the DNA. This chain uses TRDV2 with TRDJ3; 7 nucleotides line up with TRDD3. In the absence of a J gene in TCRdb, the DNA was matched to germline to assign it here. The germline CDR1 and CDR2 sequences are GEAIGNYY and EKD. J gave up 0 bases and V 0 bases, and 7 bases lay outside the gene matches. The CDR3 totals 19 residues. The CDR3 sequence is CACDTLLGIYSWDTRQMFF. CDR3 coding DNA: TGTGCCTGTGACACCTTACTGGGGATCTACTCCTGGGACACCCGACAGATGTTTTTC.

This clone was counted between two and nine times. The protein TCRdb lists belongs to a much larger clone and differs from this DNA's translation at residue 16, which points to a read error; the protein shown is made from the DNA. The J gene is TRDJ1, the V gene TRDV1, with 10 nucleotides matching TRDD3. TCRdb lists no J gene, so it was determined here by aligning the DNA to germline. CDR3 length: 20 residues. The V gene's germline CDR1 is TSWWSYY and CDR2 QGS. The CDR3 nucleotides are TGTGCTCTTGGGGCTTTCCGGCGGGACTGGGGGATTCCAAGCACCAATAAACTCATCTTT. As protein: CALGAFRRDWGIPSTNKLIF.

The table lists this clone with many counts. A much larger clonotype is one base distant, so this may be a read error. In the same sample, other DNA sequences code for this CDR3. This chain connects TRDV1 to TRDJ1; 8 nucleotides agree with TRDD3. This CDR3 spans 21 amino acids. J was trimmed by 3 bases and V by 5 bases; bases with no gene match: 26. CDR1 and CDR2 (germline): TSWWSYY, QGS. The CDR3 here is CALGKSPLFAEHGGSADKLIF. CDR3 DNA sequence: TGTGCTCTTGGGAAATCCCCTCTCTTCGCCGAACATGGGGGATCAGCCGATAAACTCATCTTT.

This clone was counted between two and nine times. A far larger clone is just one base off, so this is likely a read error. The same CDR3 is also encoded by other DNA sequences in this sample. The gene calls are TRDV2 and TRDJ1; 10 positions agree with TRDD3. The J gene, left out of TCRdb, was set here by checking the DNA against germline. This CDR3 spans 15 amino acids. Germline-derived CDR1 and CDR2 are GEAIGNYY and EKD. V lost 7 bases, J lost 3 bases, and 10 bases stayed unmatched. The CDR3, as DNA: TGTGCCTGCGACGGACTGGGGGATCACGCCGATAAACTCATCTTT. It yields the protein CACDGLGDHADKLIF.

In the case of this clone: TCRdb records a much larger clone's protein for this DNA, with a difference at residue 8 that likely arises from a read error; the protein given is the translation of the DNA. This sequence joins TRDV2 and TRDJ1, with D possibly TRDD2 on 5 matching bases. Germline CDR1 and CDR2: GEAIGNYY and EKD. V dropped 3 bases and J dropped 4 bases, with 23 bases sitting between them. This CDR3 has 17 residues. The CDR3: CACDSVLRIPSGDKLIF. For the CDR3, the DNA is TGTGCCTGTGACTCGGTACTGAGGATCCCTTCGGGCGATAAACTCATCTTT.

This clone showed up just a few times. TCRdb's protein, taken from a much larger clone, differs from this DNA's translation at residue 6, likely owing to a read error; the protein displayed comes from the DNA. The gene calls are TRDV1 and TRDJ1, with D possibly being TRDD3 (5 bases). Germline CDR1 reads TSWWSYY; CDR2 reads QGS. This CDR3 is built from 12 residues. CDR3 sequence reads: CALGESRYKLIF. The CDR3 region has the DNA TGCGCTCTTGGGGAATCGCGGTATAAACTCATCTTT.

This clone showed up just a few times. It differs at one base from a far larger clone, so likely a read error. This sample also contains other DNA sequences that code for the same CDR3. The genes are TRDV2 and TRDJ1, with TRDD3 matching over 8 bases. This CDR3 is built from 15 residues. Germline-derived CDR1 and CDR2 are GEAIGNYY and EKD. Written as DNA, the CDR3 is TGTGCCTGTGACACACTGGGGGGACCCACCGATAAACTCATCTTC. It codes for CACDTLGGPTDKLIF.

A few counts support this clone. TCRdb's protein for this DNA is that of a much larger clone and differs from the translation at residue 5, likely a read error; the protein shown is the DNA translation. V is TRDV3 and J is TRDJ1, with 10 bases lining up with TRDD3. Because TCRdb records no J gene, it was assigned here through a match of the DNA to germline. This CDR3 has 20 amino acids. V shed 1 base, J shed 0 bases, and the junction held 20 bases outside the gene matches. The germline gives CDR1 TVYSNPD, CDR2 GDNSRS (reference sequence). The CDR3 region is CAFISPRYWGISKYTDKLIF. CDR3 in DNA: TGTGCCTTTATTAGTCCCCGGTACTGGGGGATTTCAAAGTACACCGATAAACTCATCTTT.

This clone was seen a handful of times. The mismatch at residue 11 between this DNA's translation and the TCRdb protein of a much larger clone likely reflects a read error; the protein shown is translated from the DNA. The chain employs TRDV2 and TRDJ1; no definite D call. The J gene was missing in TCRdb and was found by matching the end of the DNA to germline. V dropped 0 bases and J dropped 0 bases, with 16 bases sitting between them. The CDR3 extends over 17 amino acids. Germline CDR1 GEAIGNYY, CDR2 EKD. The CDR3 loop reads CACDTAGVLRHTDKLIF. The CDR3 DNA follows: TGTGCCTGTGACACCGCCGGGGTTCTCCGGCACACCGATAAACTCATCTTT.

As regards this clone: A read error likely explains why the TCRdb protein, taken from a much larger clone, differs from this DNA's translation at residue 13; the protein shown is translated from the DNA. With the J gene uncalled, the V gene is TRDV2; the table calls TRDD3, which could not be checked here. The CDR3 contains 15 residues. Germline V gene data show CDR1 as GEAIGNYY and CDR2 as EKD. The CDR3 loop reads CACDTGGTHTDKPIF. CDR3 nucleotides: TGTGCCTGTGACACCGGAGGGACTCACACCGATAAACCCATCTTT.

On this clone itself: TCRdb's listed protein matches a much larger clone and diverges from this DNA's translation at residue 15, likely through a read error; the protein shown comes from the DNA. The chain uses TRDV1 and TRDJ1, with TRDD3 matching over 10 bases. V shed 3 bases, J shed 3 bases, and the junction held 22 bases outside the gene matches. This CDR3 is built from 21 residues. Germline CDR1 reads TSWWSYY; CDR2 reads QGS. CDR3 DNA sequence: TGTGCTCTTGGGGACTCGGCCTTCCTCCGGGCTGGGGGATATCGCCCCGATAAACTCATCTTT. Amino acid sequence: CALGDSAFLRAGGYRPDKLIF.